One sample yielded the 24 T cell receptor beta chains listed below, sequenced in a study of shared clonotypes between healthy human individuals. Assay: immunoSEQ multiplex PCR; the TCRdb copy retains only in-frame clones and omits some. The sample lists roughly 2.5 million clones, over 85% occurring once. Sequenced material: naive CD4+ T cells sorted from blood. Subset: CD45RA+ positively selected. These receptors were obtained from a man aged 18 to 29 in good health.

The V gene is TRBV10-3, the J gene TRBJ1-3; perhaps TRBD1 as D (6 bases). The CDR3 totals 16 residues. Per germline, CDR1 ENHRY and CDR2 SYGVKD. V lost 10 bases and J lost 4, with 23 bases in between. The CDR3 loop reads CATSEGGAFSGNTIYF. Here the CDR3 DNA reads TGTGCCACCTCGGAGGGGGGGGCGTTTTCCGGAAACACCATATATTTT.

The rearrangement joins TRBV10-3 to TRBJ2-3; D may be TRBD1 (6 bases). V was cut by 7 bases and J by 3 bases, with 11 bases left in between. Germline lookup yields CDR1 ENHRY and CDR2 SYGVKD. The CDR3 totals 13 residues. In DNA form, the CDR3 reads TGTGCCATCAATACTCAGGGGACAGATACGCAGTATTTT. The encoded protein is CAINTQGTDTQYF.

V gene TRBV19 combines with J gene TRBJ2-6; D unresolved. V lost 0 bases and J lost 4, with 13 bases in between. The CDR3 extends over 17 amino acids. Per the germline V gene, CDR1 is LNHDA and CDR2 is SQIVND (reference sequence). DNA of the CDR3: TGTGCCAGTAGTATAGACCCCCTAGGGCCCGGGGCCAACGTCCTGACTTTC. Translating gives CASSIDPLGPGANVLTF.

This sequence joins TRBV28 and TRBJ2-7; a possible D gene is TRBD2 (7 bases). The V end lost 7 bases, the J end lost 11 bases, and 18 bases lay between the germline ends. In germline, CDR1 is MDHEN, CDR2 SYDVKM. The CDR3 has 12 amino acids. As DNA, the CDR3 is TGTGCCAGCACTCTGAGTGGGGGGGCAGAGTACTTC. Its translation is CASTLSGGAEYF.

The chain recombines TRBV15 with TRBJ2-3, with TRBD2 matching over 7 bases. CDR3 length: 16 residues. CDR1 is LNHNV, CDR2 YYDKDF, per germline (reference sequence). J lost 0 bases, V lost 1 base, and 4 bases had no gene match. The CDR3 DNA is TGTGCCACCAGCAGAGGCAGTAGCGGGAGCACAGATACGCAGTATTTT. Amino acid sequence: CATSRGSSGSTDTQYF.

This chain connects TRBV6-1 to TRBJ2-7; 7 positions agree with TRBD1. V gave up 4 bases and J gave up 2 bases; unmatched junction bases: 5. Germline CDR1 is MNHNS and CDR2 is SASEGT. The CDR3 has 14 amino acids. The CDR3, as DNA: TGTGCCAGCAGTGCAGGGACAGTTCCCTACGAGCAGTACTTC. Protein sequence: CASSAGTVPYEQYF.

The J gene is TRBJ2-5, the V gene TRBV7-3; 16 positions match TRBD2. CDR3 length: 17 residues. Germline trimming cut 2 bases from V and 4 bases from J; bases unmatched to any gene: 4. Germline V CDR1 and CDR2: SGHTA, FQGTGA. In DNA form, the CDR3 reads TGTGCCAGCAGCTTAGGGACTAGCGGGGGGGCCAGAGAGACCCAGTACTTC. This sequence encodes CASSLGTSGGARETQYF.

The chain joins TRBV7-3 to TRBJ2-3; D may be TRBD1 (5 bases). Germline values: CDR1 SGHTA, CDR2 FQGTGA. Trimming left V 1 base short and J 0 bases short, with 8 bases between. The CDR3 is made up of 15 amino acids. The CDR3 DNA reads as TGTGCCAGCAGCTTAATTGCAGGGAGCACAGATACGCAGTATTTT. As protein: CASSLIAGSTDTQYF.

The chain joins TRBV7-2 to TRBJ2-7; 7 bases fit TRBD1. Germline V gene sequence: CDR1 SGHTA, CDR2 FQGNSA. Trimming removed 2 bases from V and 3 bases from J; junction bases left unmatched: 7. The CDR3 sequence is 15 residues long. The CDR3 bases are TGTGCCAGCAGCTTATCGGGACAGTCCTTCTACGAGCAGTACTTC. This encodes CASSLSGQSFYEQYF.

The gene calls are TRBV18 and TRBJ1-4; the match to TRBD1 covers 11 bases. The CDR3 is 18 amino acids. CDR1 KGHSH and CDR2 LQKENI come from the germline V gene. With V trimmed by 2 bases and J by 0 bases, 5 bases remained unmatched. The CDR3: CASSPRDRGSTTNEKLFF. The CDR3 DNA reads TGTGCCAGCTCACCAAGGGACAGGGGGTCTACAACTAATGAAAAACTGTTTTTT.

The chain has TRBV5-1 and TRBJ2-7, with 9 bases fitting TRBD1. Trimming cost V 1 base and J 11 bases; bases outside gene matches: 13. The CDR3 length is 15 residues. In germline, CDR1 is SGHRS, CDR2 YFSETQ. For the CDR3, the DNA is TGCGCCAGCAGCTTGAACCGACTAACAGGGGGCTTCGAGTACTTC. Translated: CASSLNRLTGGFEYF.

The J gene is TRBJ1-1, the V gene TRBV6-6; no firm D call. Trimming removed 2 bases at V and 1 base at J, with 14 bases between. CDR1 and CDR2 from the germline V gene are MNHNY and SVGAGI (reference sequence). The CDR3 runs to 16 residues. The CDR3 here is CASSYPTSPGNTEAFF. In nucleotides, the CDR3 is TGTGCCAGCAGTTACCCCACGAGTCCGGGGAACACTGAAGCTTTCTTT.

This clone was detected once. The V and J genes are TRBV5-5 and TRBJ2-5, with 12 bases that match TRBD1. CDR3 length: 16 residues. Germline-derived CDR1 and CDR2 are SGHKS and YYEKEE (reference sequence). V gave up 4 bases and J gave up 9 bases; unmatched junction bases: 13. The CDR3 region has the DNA TGTGCCAGCAGCCAGCAGGATCCGGGACAGGGGGCTCCCCAGTACTTC. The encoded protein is CASSQQDPGQGAPQYF.

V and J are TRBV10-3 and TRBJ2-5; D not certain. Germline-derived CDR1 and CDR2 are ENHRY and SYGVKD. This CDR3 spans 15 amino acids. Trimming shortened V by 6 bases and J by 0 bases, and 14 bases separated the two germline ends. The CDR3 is CAISAGSLYQETQYF. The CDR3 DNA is TGTGCCATCAGCGCCGGGTCACTGTACCAAGAGACCCAGTACTTC.

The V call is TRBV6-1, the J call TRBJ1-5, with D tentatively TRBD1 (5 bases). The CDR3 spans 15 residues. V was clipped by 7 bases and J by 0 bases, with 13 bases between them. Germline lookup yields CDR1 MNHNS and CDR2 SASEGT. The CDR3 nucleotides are TGTGCCAGCACCGCGGGGGATACTAGCAATCAGCCCCAGCATTTT. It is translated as CASTAGDTSNQPQHF.

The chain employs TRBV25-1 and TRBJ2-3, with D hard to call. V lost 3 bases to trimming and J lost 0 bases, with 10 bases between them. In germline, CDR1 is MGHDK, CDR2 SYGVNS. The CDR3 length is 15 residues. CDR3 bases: TGTGCCAGCAGTGAGCGTACCAAAAGCACAGATACGCAGTATTTT. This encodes CASSERTKSTDTQYF.

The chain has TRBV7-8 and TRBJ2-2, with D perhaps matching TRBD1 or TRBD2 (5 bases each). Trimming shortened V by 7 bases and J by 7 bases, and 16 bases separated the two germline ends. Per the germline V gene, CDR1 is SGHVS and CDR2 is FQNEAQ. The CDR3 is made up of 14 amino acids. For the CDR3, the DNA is TGTGCCAGCATAACGGGGCTAGGGATCGGGGAGCTGTTTTTT. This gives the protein CASITGLGIGELFF.

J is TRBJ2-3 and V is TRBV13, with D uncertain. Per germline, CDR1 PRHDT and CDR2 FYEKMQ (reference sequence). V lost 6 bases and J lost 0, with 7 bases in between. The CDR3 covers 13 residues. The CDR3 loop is CASRVVSTDTQYF. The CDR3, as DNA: TGTGCCAGCAGGGTCGTTAGCACAGATACGCAGTATTTT.

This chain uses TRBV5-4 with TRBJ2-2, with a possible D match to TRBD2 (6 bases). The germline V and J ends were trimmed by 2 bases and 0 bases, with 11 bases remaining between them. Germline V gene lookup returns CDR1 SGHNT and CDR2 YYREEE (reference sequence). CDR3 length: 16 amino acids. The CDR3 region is CASSLGGAPNTGELFF. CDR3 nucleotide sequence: TGTGCCAGCAGCTTAGGAGGGGCACCGAACACCGGGGAGCTGTTTTTT. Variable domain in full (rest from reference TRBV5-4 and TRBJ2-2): ETGVTQSPTHLIKTRGQQVTLRCSSQSGHNTVSWYQQALGQGPQFIFQYYREEENGRGNFPPRFSGLQFPNYSSELNVNALELDDSALYLCASSLGGAPNTGELFFGEGSRLTVL.

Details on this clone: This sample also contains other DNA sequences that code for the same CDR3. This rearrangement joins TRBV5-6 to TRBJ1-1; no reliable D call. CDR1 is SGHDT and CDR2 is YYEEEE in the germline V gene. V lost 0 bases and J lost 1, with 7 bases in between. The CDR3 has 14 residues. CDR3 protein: CASSLVGRNTEAFF. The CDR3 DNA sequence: TGTGCCAGCAGCTTGGTTGGGAGGAACACTGAAGCTTTCTTT.

This CDR3 reads CASRSSDRAEAFF. The CDR3 bases are TGTGCCAGCAGATCCTCCGACAGGGCTGAAGCTTTCTTT. The rearrangement joins TRBV6-1 to TRBJ1-1; TRBD1 aligns across 7 bases. Germline loops: CDR1 MNHNS, CDR2 SASEGT. Losses at the gene ends were 6 bases for V and 6 bases for J; bases not matched to a gene: 7. This CDR3 spans 13 amino acids.

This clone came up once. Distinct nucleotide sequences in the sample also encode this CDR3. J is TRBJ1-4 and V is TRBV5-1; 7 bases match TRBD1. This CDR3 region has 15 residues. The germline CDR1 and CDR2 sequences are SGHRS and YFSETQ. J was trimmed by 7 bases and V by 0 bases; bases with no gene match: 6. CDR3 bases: TGCGCCAGCAGCTTGGCAGGGGGTGAAAGTGAAAAACTGTTTTTT. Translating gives CASSLAGGESEKLFF.

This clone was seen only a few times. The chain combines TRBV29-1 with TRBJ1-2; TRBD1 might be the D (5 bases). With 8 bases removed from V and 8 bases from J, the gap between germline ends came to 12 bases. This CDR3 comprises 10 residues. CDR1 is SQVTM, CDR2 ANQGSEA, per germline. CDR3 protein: CSPGGDGYTF. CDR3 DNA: TGCAGCCCTGGGGGGGACGGCTACACCTTC.

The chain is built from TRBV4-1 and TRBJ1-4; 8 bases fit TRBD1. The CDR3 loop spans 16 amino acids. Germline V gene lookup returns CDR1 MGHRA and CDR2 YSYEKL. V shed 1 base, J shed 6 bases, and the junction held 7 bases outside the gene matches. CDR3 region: CASSQVPQTGDEKLFF. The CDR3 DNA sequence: TGCGCCAGCAGCCAAGTCCCCCAGACAGGGGATGAAAAACTGTTTTTT.